This T cell receptor (beta chain) emerged from a study of early T cells in non-severe SARS-CoV-2 infection. Points from the study as a whole: Reliance on VDJdb matching favored anti-spike CD8 responses; private and CD4 specificities were missed.

This clonotype was seen at least ten times. Its antigen is still unknown. The protocol attached unique molecular identifiers to individual cDNA molecules. TCRdb processed the 5' RACE reads anew with MiXCR; each CDR3 protein has one entry. Of some 70,000 distinct CDR3 sequences in the sample, less than 15% were seen once. The length of the CDR3 is 12 residues. With 2 bases clipped from V and 10 bases from J, the junction kept 3 bases outside the gene matches. CDR1 is MDHEN, CDR2 SYDVKM, per germline. The chain has TRBV28 and TRBJ1-1, with 8 bases lining up with TRBD1. This receptor was taken from an adult who was a healthcare worker with PCR-confirmed SARS-CoV-2 infection or an uninfected control (not recorded which). The sample was whole blood. The CDR3 bases are TGTGCCAGCAGTTTAGAGCAGGGGGCAGCTTTCTTT. It specifies CASSLEQGAAFF.